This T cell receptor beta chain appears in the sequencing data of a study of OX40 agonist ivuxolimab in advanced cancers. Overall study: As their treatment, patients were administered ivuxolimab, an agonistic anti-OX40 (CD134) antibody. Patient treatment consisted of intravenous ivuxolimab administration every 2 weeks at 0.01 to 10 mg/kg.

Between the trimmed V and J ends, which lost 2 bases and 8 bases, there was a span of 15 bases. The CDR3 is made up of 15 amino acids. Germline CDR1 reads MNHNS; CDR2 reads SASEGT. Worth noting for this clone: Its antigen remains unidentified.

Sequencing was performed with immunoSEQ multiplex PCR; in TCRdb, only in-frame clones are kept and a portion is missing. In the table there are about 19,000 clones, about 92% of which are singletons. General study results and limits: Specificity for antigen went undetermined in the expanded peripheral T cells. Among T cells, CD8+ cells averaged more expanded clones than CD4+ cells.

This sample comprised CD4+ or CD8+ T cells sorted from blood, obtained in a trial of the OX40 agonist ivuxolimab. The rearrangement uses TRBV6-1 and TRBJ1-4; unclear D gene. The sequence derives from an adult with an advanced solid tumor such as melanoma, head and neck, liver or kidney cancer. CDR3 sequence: CASSELQTRSEKLFF. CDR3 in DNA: TGTGCCAGCAGTGAACTCCAGACCAGGTCAGAAAAACTGTTTTTT.